This entry describes one T cell receptor beta chain. Among the donors, all were Caucasian adults who lived in Nashville, Tennessee. The record originates from a study of shared clonotypes between healthy human individuals. For every subset, genomic DNA was evenly distributed across several immunoSEQ plates. The data were produced by immunoSEQ multiplex PCR, yet TCRdb's version contains in-frame clones alone and is incomplete. The repertoire holds more than 80,000 clones, with 67% as singletons. The CDR3 covers 15 residues. Germline CDR1 reads SGHVS; CDR2 reads FNYEAQ. V gave up 1 base and J gave up 7 bases, with 13 bases separating them.

This receptor was taken from a man aged 30 to 39 in good health. The source material was memory CD8+ T cells sorted from blood. The subset: CD45RO+ cells pooled with CCR7-negative TemRA cells. The chain carries TRBV7-6 and TRBJ2-2, with a tentative D call TRBD1 (5 bases). The CDR3 here is CASSLGLGAGGELFF. The DNA for the CDR3 is TGTGCCAGCAGCTTAGGTTTAGGGGCCGGCGGGGAGCTGTTTTTT.